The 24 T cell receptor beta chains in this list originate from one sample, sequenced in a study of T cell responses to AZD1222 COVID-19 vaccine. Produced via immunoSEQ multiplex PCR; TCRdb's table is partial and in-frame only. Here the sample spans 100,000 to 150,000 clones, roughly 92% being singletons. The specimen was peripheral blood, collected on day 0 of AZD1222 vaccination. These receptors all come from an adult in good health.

The CDR3 coding sequence is TGTGCCAGCAGTTACATCGGGGACAGGTACACAGATACGCAGTATTTT. It yields the protein CASSYIGDRYTDTQYF. The chain joins TRBV6-5 to TRBJ2-3; 8 bases match TRBD1. Germline V gene lookup returns CDR1 MNHEY and CDR2 SVGAGI. The V and J ends lost 2 bases and 2 bases, in that order; junction bases with no gene match: 6. This CDR3 spans 16 amino acids.

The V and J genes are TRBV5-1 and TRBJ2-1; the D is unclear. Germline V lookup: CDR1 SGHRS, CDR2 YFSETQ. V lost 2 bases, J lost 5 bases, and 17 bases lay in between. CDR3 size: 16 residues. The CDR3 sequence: CASSLNGPINHNEQFF. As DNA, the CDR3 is TGCGCCAGCAGCTTAAACGGGCCTATTAACCACAATGAGCAGTTCTTC.

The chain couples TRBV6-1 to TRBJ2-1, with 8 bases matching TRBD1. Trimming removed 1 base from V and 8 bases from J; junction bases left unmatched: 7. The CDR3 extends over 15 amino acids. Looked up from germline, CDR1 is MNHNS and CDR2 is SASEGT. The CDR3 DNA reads TGTGCCAGCAGTGAAGAGGACAGGGTTTTGGATGAGCAGTTCTTC. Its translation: CASSEEDRVLDEQFF.

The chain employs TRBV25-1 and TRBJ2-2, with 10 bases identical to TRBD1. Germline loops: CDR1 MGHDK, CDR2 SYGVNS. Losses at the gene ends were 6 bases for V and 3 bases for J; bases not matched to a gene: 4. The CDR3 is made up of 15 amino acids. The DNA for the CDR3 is TGTGCCAGCAGCGGAGGGACAGGGGACACCGGGGAGCTGTTTTTT. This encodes CASSGGTGDTGELFF.

The CDR3, as DNA: TGTGCCAGCAGCCCCCTAGCGGGGGCCGGGGAGACCCAGTACTTC. Translated: CASSPLAGAGETQYF. The rearrangement joins TRBV3-1 (or the pseudogene TRBV3-2) to TRBJ2-5, with TRBD2 matching over 10 bases. V lost 4 bases, J lost 5 bases, and 7 bases stayed unmatched. Germline CDR1 reads LGHDT; CDR2 reads YNNKEL (reference sequence). The CDR3 contains 15 residues.

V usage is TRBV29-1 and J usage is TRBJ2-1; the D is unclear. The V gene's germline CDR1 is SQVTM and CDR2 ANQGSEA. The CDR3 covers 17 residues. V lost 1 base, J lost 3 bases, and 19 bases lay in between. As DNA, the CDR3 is TGCAGCGTTGAAGGGGGTGAGCGAGGTACGGTCTACAATGAGCAGTTCTTC. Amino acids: CSVEGGERGTVYNEQFF.

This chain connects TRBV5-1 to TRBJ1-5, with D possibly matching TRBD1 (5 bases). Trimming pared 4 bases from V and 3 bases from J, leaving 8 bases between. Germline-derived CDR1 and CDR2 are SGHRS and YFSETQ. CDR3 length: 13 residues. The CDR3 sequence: CASSGGVNQPQHF. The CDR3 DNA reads TGCGCCAGCAGCGGGGGGGTCAATCAGCCCCAGCATTTT.

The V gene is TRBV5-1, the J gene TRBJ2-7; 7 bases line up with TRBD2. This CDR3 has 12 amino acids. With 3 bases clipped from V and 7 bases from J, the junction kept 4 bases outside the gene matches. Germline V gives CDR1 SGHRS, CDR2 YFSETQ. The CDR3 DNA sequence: TGCGCCAGCAGCTCGGAGGGAGGGGAGCAGTACTTC. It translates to CASSSEGGEQYF.

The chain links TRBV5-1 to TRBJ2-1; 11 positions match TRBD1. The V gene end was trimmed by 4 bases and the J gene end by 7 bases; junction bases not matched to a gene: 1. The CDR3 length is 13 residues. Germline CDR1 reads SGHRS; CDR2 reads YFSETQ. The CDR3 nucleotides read TGCGCCAGCAGCCGGGACAGGGGGAATGAGCAGTTCTTC. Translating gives CASSRDRGNEQFF.

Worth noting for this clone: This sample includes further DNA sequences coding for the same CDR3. The CDR3 region is CASSLGQGTEAFF. In DNA, the CDR3 is TGTGCCAGCAGCCTTGGACAGGGGACTGAAGCTTTCTTT. The chain combines TRBV7-9 with TRBJ1-1, with 9 bases fitting TRBD1. This CDR3 comprises 13 residues. Germline CDR1 is SEHNR and CDR2 is FQNEAQ (reference sequence). Trimming took 5 bases from V and 5 from J; bases not matched to a gene: 3.

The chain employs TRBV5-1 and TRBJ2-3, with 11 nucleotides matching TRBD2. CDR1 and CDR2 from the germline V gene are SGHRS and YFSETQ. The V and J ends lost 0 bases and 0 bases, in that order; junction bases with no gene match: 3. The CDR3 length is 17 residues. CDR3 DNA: TGCGCCAGCAGCTTGGTAGTAGCGGGGGGGAGCACAGATACGCAGTATTTT. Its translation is CASSLVVAGGSTDTQYF.

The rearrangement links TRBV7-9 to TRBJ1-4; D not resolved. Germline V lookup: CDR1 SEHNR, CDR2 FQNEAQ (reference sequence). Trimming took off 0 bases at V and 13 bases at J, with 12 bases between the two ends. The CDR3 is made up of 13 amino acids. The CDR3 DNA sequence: TGTGCCAGCAGCTTAGCGGGCACAAAAGCACTGTTTTTT. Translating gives CASSLAGTKALFF. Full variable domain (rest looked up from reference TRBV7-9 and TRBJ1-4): DTGVSQNPRHKITKRGQNVTFRCDPISEHNRLYWYRQTLGQGPEFLTYFQNEAQLEKSRLLSDRFSAERPKGSFSTLEIQRTEQGDSAMYLCASSLAGTKALFFGSGTQLSVL.

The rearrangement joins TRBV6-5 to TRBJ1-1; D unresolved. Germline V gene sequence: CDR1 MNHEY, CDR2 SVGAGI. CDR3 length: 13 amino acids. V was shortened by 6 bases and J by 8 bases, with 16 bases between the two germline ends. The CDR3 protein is CASSLQEGGEAFF. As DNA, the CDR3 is TGTGCCAGCAGCCTACAAGAGGGAGGCGAAGCTTTCTTT.

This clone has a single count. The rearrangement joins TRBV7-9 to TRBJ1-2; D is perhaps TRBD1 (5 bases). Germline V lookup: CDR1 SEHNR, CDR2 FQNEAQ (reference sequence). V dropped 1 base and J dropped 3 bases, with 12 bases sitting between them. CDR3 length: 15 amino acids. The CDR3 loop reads CASSLGSQGDYGYTF. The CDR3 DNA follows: TGTGCCAGCAGCTTAGGATCACAAGGGGACTATGGCTACACCTTC. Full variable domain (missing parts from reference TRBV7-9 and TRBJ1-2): DTGVSQNPRHKITKRGQNVTFRCDPISEHNRLYWYRQTLGQGPEFLTYFQNEAQLEKSRLLSDRFSAERPKGSFSTLEIQRTEQGDSAMYLCASSLGSQGDYGYTFGSGTRLTVV.

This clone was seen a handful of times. In DNA, the CDR3 is TGTGCCTGGAGTGTCGGTCCCTTGGGGAATAATTCACCCCTCCACTTT. This gives the protein CAWSVGPLGNNSPLHF. The chain employs TRBV30 and TRBJ1-6; D gene ambiguous. This CDR3 spans 16 amino acids. The V end was cut by 0 bases, the J end by 5 bases, with 14 bases between. The germline V gene encodes CDR1 GTSNPN and CDR2 SVGIG (reference sequence).

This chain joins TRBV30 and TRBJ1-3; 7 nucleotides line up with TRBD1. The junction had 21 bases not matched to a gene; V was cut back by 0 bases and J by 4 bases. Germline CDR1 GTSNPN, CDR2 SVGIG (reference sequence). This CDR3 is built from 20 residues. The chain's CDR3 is CAWSVSPPLPDREAGNTIYF. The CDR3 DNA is TGTGCCTGGAGTGTATCCCCCCCCTTACCCGACAGGGAGGCGGGAAACACCATATATTTT.

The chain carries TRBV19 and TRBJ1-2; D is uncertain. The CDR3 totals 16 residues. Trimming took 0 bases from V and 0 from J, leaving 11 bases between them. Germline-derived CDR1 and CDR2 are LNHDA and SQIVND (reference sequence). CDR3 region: CASSIDLPAANYGYTF. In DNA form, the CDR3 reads TGTGCCAGTAGTATAGATCTTCCCGCAGCTAACTATGGCTACACCTTC.

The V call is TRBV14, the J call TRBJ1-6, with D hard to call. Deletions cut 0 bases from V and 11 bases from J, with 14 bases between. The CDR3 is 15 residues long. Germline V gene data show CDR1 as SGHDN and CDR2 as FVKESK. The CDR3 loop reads CASSQDRQPLAPLHF. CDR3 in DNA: TGTGCCAGCAGCCAAGATAGGCAGCCCTTGGCACCCCTCCACTTT. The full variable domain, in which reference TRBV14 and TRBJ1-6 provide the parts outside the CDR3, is EAGVTQFPSHSVIEKGQTVTLRCDPISGHDNLYWYRRVMGKEIKFLLHFVKESKQDESGMPNNRFLAERTGGTYSTLKVQPAELEDSGVYFCASSQDRQPLAPLHFGNGTRLTVT.

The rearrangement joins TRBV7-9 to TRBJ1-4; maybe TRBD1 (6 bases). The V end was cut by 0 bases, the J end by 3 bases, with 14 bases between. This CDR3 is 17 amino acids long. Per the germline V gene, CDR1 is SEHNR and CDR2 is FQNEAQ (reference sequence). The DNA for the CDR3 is TGTGCCAGCAGCTTAGCCGCAGGGGACGCGGCTAATGAAAAACTGTTTTTT. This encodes CASSLAAGDAANEKLFF.

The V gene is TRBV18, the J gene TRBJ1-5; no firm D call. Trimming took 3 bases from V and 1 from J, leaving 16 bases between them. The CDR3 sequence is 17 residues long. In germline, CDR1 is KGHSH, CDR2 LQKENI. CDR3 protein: CASSPREGWESNQPQHF. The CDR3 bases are TGTGCCAGCTCACCCCGGGAAGGGTGGGAAAGCAATCAGCCCCAGCATTTT.

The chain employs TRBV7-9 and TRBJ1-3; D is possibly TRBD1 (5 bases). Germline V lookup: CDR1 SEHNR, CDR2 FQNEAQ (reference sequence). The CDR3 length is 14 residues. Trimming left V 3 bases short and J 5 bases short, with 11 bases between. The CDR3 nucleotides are TGTGCCAGCAGCTTTCAAGGGGAAAGAAACACCATATATTTT. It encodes CASSFQGERNTIYF.

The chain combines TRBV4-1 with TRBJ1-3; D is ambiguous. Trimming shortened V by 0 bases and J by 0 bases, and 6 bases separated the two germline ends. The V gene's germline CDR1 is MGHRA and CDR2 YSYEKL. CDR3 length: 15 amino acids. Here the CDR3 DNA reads TGCGCCAGCAGCCAAGACAGCGGCTCTGGAAACACCATATATTTT. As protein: CASSQDSGSGNTIYF.

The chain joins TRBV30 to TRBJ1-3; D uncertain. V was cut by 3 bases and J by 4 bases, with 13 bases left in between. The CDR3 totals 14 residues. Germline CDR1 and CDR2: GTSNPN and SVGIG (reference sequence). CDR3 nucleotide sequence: TGTGCCTGGAGCCAGTCGGGCCAGGGAAACACCATATATTTT. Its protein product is CAWSQSGQGNTIYF.

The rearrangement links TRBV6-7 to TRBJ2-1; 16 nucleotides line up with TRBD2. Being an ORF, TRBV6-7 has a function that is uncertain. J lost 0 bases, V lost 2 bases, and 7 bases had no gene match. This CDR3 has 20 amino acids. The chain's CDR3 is CASSYPEGLAGGPSYNEQFF. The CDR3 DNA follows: TGTGCCAGCAGTTACCCGGAGGGACTAGCGGGAGGGCCCTCCTACAATGAGCAGTTCTTC.